In its sample, the clone carrying this T cell receptor (beta chain) was seen a few times. The source of the sample is a study of blood T cells in healthy people across ages. Overall study: Template switching caught about one barcoded beta molecule for each two T cells.

A second PCR, run for roughly 7 to 12 cycles, used a sample-barcoded 5' primer plus a J-beta primer mix. Via MiXCR, TCRdb re-called the 5' RACE reads, giving one row per CDR3 protein. The data contain 1.8 million or so distinct CDR3 sequences, roughly 43% of them seen just once; the ten biggest clones take up 23%. The V and J ends lost 7 bases and 2 bases respectively, with 6 bases between them. Germline V lookup: CDR1 SNHLY, CDR2 FYNNEI. The CDR3 runs to 11 residues. The chain joins TRBV2 to TRBJ2-7; D gene ambiguous. This receptor was identified in a human donor in good health. The sequenced sample consisted of blood. The CDR3 nucleotides read TGTGCCAGCAAGGAGACCTACGAGCAGTACTTC. This codes for CASKETYEQYF.